This paragraph reports one T cell receptor beta chain. V lost 2 bases and J lost 9, with 20 bases in between. The CDR3 runs 17 residues. CDR1 SGHTA and CDR2 FQGNSA come from the germline V gene. This record belongs to a study of blood T cells in healthy people across ages. Together with a sample-barcoded 5' primer, a J-beta primer mix was included in a second PCR lasting 7 to 11 cycles. TCRdb reprocessed the 5' RACE reads with MiXCR, giving one entry per CDR3 protein. The sample lists some 760,000 distinct CDR3 sequences; 25% were seen once. This sample was shared with a second study, whose subject was T cells of mothers and their children.

The sample consisted of blood. The source of this sequence is a boy between 10 and 17 years old in good health. The chain combines TRBV7-2 with TRBJ1-6; tentatively, D is TRBD1 (5 bases). The CDR3: CASSLSYIGALGSPLHF. The CDR3 DNA sequence: TGTGCCAGCAGCTTAAGTTATATTGGGGCCTTAGGTTCACCCCTCCACTTT.